Following are 21 T cell receptor beta chains from one sample sequenced in a study of blood T cell repertoires in COVID-19. This table comes from immunoSEQ multiplex PCR, and its TCRdb copy is limited to in-frame clones, with some not included. The data hold fewer than 85,000 clones, with over 65% observed a single time. The specimen was peripheral blood. The receptors here all came from a woman aged 70 to 79 with acute or convalescent COVID-19.

The chain recombines TRBV6-5 with TRBJ2-7; a weak D match, TRBD2 (6 bases). Trimming took 2 bases from V and 4 from J, leaving 12 bases between them. The germline CDR1 and CDR2 sequences are MNHEY and SVGAGI. This CDR3 has 14 amino acids. The CDR3 loop is CASSYGGKDYEQYF. The DNA of the CDR3 is TGTGCCAGCAGTTACGGAGGGAAGGATTACGAGCAGTACTTC.

This chain joins TRBV5-1 and TRBJ2-1; 12 bases align to TRBD2. The CDR3 consists of 15 residues. Trimming cost V 4 bases and J 4 bases; bases outside gene matches: 3. CDR1 SGHRS and CDR2 YFSETQ come from the germline V gene. In nucleotides, the CDR3 is TGCGCCAGCAGCCCAGGGACTAGCGGGTACAATGAGCAGTTCTTC. Encoded protein: CASSPGTSGYNEQFF.

This clone occurred many times. The CDR3 nucleotides are TGTGCCAGCAGTTTTGGGGACCCCGGGGGTACGACAGATACGCAGTATTTT. Its translation: CASSFGDPGGTTDTQYF. The chain uses TRBV27 and TRBJ2-3, with a tentative D call TRBD2 (6 bases). The V gene's germline CDR1 is MNHEY and CDR2 SMNVEV (reference sequence). CDR3 length equals 17 residues. Trimming pared 3 bases from V and 3 bases from J, leaving 19 bases between.

J is TRBJ1-6 and V is TRBV7-9; D remains unclear. V lost 2 bases and J 7 bases, leaving 12 bases between the germline ends. In germline, CDR1 is SEHNR, CDR2 FQNEAQ (reference sequence). This CDR3 spans 15 amino acids. The CDR3 region is CASSLYGERNSPLHF. DNA of the CDR3: TGTGCCAGCAGCTTATATGGGGAGAGAAATTCACCCCTCCACTTT. The whole variable domain, filled in from reference TRBV7-9 and TRBJ1-6, reads DTGVSQNPRHKITKRGQNVTFRCDPISEHNRLYWYRQTLGQGPEFLTYFQNEAQLEKSRLLSDRFSAERPKGSFSTLEIQRTEQGDSAMYLCASSLYGERNSPLHFGNGTRLTVT.

The chain carries TRBV2 and TRBJ2-7; D possibly corresponds to TRBD1 (5 bases). From germline, CDR1 is SNHLY and CDR2 FYNNEI. The length of the CDR3 is 14 residues. V dropped 5 bases and J dropped 2 bases, with 13 bases sitting between them. CDR3 in amino acids: CASSLLRQTYEQYF. The CDR3 DNA is TGTGCCAGCAGTTTGTTGAGACAGACCTACGAGCAGTACTTC.

This chain links TRBV30 with TRBJ2-7; 7 bases are shared with TRBD2. Trimming cost V 0 bases and J 6 bases; bases outside gene matches: 11. CDR1 and CDR2 (germline): GTSNPN, SVGIG (reference sequence). The CDR3 has 15 residues. The DNA of the CDR3 is TGTGCCTGGAGTGTTCTAGCGGCCTCCCTCGCCGAGCAGTACTTC. This sequence encodes CAWSVLAASLAEQYF.

This clone was counted only a few times. This sequence joins TRBV2 and TRBJ2-5, with D possibly TRBD2 on 5 matching bases. The CDR3 extends over 12 amino acids. The V gene lost 9 bases and the J gene lost 2 bases, with 10 bases spanning the gap. Germline CDR1 and CDR2: SNHLY and FYNNEI. In DNA form, the CDR3 reads TGTGCCAGAGCGGATTCACAAGAGACCCAGTACTTC. It specifies CARADSQETQYF.

The J gene is TRBJ1-5, the V gene TRBV19, with D perhaps TRBD1 (5 bases). The germline V gene encodes CDR1 LNHDA and CDR2 SQIVND (reference sequence). The CDR3 is made up of 15 amino acids. V was trimmed by 0 bases and J by 6 bases, leaving 12 bases between them. CDR3 in amino acids: CASSIEGVGRQPQHF. CDR3 DNA sequence: TGTGCCAGTAGTATAGAAGGGGTAGGTCGTCAGCCCCAGCATTTT.

The rearrangement links TRBV3-1 (or the pseudogene TRBV3-2) to TRBJ1-2; weak D call: TRBD1 (6 bases). Deletions cut 4 bases from V and 4 bases from J, with 16 bases between. Germline values: CDR1 LGHDT, CDR2 YNNKEL (reference sequence). The CDR3 extends over 15 amino acids. CDR3 DNA: TGTGCCAGCAGCCCCTTCCCCGGACAGACCTATGGCTACACCTTC. Protein sequence: CASSPFPGQTYGYTF.

This clone was recorded once. The rearrangement links TRBV6-1 to TRBJ2-1, with TRBD2 matching over 13 bases. This CDR3 region has 17 residues. Germline CDR1 is MNHNS and CDR2 is SASEGT. The V segment lost 2 bases and the J segment 4 bases; nucleotides outside the gene matches: 5. CDR3 protein: CASSEWTSGSLYNEQFF. The CDR3 DNA is TGTGCCAGCAGTGAATGGACTAGCGGGAGTTTGTACAATGAGCAGTTCTTC.

The chain employs TRBV11-2 and TRBJ1-2, with TRBD1 matching 7 bases. Unmatched junction bases numbered 10, after V lost 1 base and J lost 8 bases. Germline V gene sequence: CDR1 SGHAT, CDR2 FQNNGV. The CDR3 has 15 amino acids. The CDR3 reads CASSLVPAGGGGYTF. The CDR3 region has the DNA TGTGCCAGCAGCTTAGTACCGGCAGGGGGAGGAGGCTACACCTTC.

The chain carries TRBV7-9 and TRBJ1-1, with D unclear. The CDR3 totals 15 residues. Per the germline V gene, CDR1 is SEHNR and CDR2 is FQNEAQ (reference sequence). The V end lost 1 base, the J end lost 1 base, and 10 bases lay between the germline ends. CDR3 in amino acids: CASSLDLGSNTEAFF. The DNA for the CDR3 is TGTGCCAGCAGCTTAGATCTAGGATCGAACACTGAAGCTTTCTTT.

The chain has TRBV11-2 and TRBJ1-3; 8 bases are shared with TRBD1. Germline-derived CDR1 and CDR2 are SGHAT and FQNNGV. The CDR3 is 18 amino acids. V was clipped by 2 bases and J by 1 base; unmatched bases: 10. The DNA for the CDR3 is TGTGCCAGCAGCTTACGAGGAACAGGGGGTAGTTCTGGAAACACCATATATTTT. Its translation: CASSLRGTGGSSGNTIYF.

The genes are TRBV18 and TRBJ2-2; the match to TRBD1 covers 8 bases. With V trimmed by 3 bases and J by 1 base, 4 bases remained unmatched. CDR3 size: 16 residues. Germline CDR1 and CDR2: KGHSH and LQKENI. The CDR3 sequence: CASSPAGGENTGELFF. The CDR3 DNA reads TGTGCCAGCTCACCGGCAGGGGGCGAGAACACCGGGGAGCTGTTTTTT.

V and J are TRBV10-3 and TRBJ1-3; TRBD1 matches at 10 bases. V lost 6 bases to trimming and J lost 0 bases; unmatched junction nucleotides: 8. The germline gives CDR1 ENHRY, CDR2 SYGVKD. This CDR3 has 17 residues. CDR3 in amino acids: CAIRGTGEQGSGNTIYF. In DNA form, the CDR3 reads TGTGCCATCAGGGGGACAGGGGAACAAGGCTCTGGAAACACCATATATTTT.

This clone has a single count. The chain carries TRBV5-1 and TRBJ1-4, with D perhaps TRBD1 (5 bases). V was pared by 0 bases and J by 5 bases, with 11 bases between. The CDR3 sequence is 15 residues long. In germline, CDR1 is SGHRS, CDR2 YFSETQ. The CDR3, as DNA: TGCGCCAGCAGCTTGGAGGGGCTCGGGAATGAAAAACTGTTTTTT. It translates to CASSLEGLGNEKLFF.

This clone was found a few times. The chain has TRBV18 and TRBJ2-3; no firm D call. This CDR3 has 17 amino acids. The V and J ends lost 4 bases and 1 base respectively, with 18 bases between them. CDR1 and CDR2 from the germline V gene are KGHSH and LQKENI. CDR3 sequence reads: CASSQRSLHEGTDTQYF. The CDR3 coding sequence is TGTGCCAGCTCACAACGATCGCTCCACGAGGGCACAGATACGCAGTATTTT.

The chain carries TRBV12-5 and TRBJ2-4; no clear D gene. Per germline, CDR1 LGHNT and CDR2 FRNRAP. V dropped 0 bases and J dropped 4 bases, with 10 bases sitting between them. The CDR3 has 15 residues. The CDR3 region is CASGLVPTQKNIQYF. CDR3 nucleotide sequence: TGTGCTAGTGGTTTGGTACCGACACAGAAAAACATTCAGTACTTC.

The chain combines TRBV19 with TRBJ2-4; 7 bases fit TRBD1. The CDR3 runs to 15 residues. Looked up from germline, CDR1 is LNHDA and CDR2 is SQIVND (reference sequence). The junction had 9 bases not matched to a gene; V was cut back by 2 bases and J by 8 bases. The CDR3 here is CASSIPSKQGDIQYF. The CDR3 DNA is TGTGCCAGTAGTATACCCTCAAAGCAGGGGGACATTCAGTACTTC.

V usage is TRBV5-1 and J usage is TRBJ1-1, with 11 bases lining up with TRBD1. This CDR3 spans 16 amino acids. The germline V gene has CDR1 SGHRS and CDR2 YFSETQ. The trim removed 2 bases at V and 0 bases at J, leaving 3 bases unmatched. In DNA form, the CDR3 reads TGCGCCAGCAGCTTCGGGACAGGGGGGCTGAACACTGAAGCTTTCTTT. It encodes CASSFGTGGLNTEAFF.

This clone was counted a few times. The chain carries TRBV15 and TRBJ1-5, with a possible D match to TRBD1 (5 bases). CDR1 is LNHNV, CDR2 YYDKDF, per germline (reference sequence). The CDR3 has 15 amino acids. V gave up 0 bases and J gave up 4 bases, with 10 bases separating them. The chain's CDR3 is CATSRDRGENQPQHF. CDR3 nucleotide sequence: TGTGCCACCAGCAGAGATCGGGGGGAGAATCAGCCCCAGCATTTT.